The 31 T cell receptor beta chains in this list originate from one sample, sequenced in a study of CD8 T cells in ankylosing spondylitis. TCRdb used MiXCR to reprocess the 5' RACE reads, holding one entry per CDR3 protein. The data hold some 140,000 distinct CDR3 sequences, with roughly 8.4% observed a single time. Sequenced input: synovial fluid, either unsorted or a sorted T cell fraction (not recorded which). These receptors were obtained from a male donor with ankylosing spondylitis.

This clonotype was recorded at least ten times. The chain links TRBV20-1 to TRBJ2-1, with D perhaps TRBD1 (6 bases). The CDR3 totals 16 residues. Germline V gives CDR1 DFQATT, CDR2 SNEGSKA (reference sequence). The ends were cut back, 5 bases at V and 1 base at J, with 18 bases in the middle. The CDR3 sequence: CSASSMARGSYNEQFF. CDR3 nucleotide sequence: TGCAGTGCTTCCTCCATGGCTAGGGGGTCCTACAATGAGCAGTTCTTC.

This clonotype was recorded many times. The gene calls are TRBV20-1 and TRBJ1-2; no firm D call. This CDR3 comprises 13 residues. Germline V gene sequence: CDR1 DFQATT, CDR2 SNEGSKA (reference sequence). With 3 bases removed from V and 3 bases from J, the gap between germline ends came to 11 bases. The CDR3 DNA follows: TGCAGTGCTAGTTGGGGTTCGGACTATGGCTACACCTTC. It codes for CSASWGSDYGYTF.

This clonotype was seen more than once but under ten times. The chain recombines TRBV28 with TRBJ2-5, with D perhaps TRBD1 or TRBD2 (6 bases each). The germline gives CDR1 MDHEN, CDR2 SYDVKM. This CDR3 has 15 amino acids. V was trimmed by 5 bases and J by 5 bases, leaving 18 bases between them. DNA for the CDR3: TGTGCCAGCAGTCTTCGACGGGAGCAGGGGGAGACCCAGTACTTC. This sequence encodes CASSLRREQGETQYF.

This clonotype has just a few counts. V gene TRBV5-1 combines with J gene TRBJ2-2; 10 positions match TRBD2. Unmatched junction bases numbered 4, after V lost 1 base and J lost 4 bases. Germline loops: CDR1 SGHRS, CDR2 YFSETQ. The CDR3 is 16 residues long. The CDR3 DNA sequence: TGCGCCAGCAGCTTGCTTTCTAGCGGGAGCACCGGGGAGCTGTTTTTT. It translates to CASSLLSSGSTGELFF. Full variable domain (rest looked up from reference TRBV5-1 and TRBJ2-2): KAGVTQTPRYLIKTRGQQVTLSCSPISGHRSVSWYQQTPGQGLQFLFEYFSETQRNKGNFPGRFSGRQFSNSRSEMNVSTLELGDSALYLCASSLLSSGSTGELFFGEGSRLTVL.

A few counts support this clonotype. The chain employs TRBV27 and TRBJ2-3, with D possibly being TRBD2 (6 bases). Germline CDR1 is MNHEY and CDR2 is SMNVEV (reference sequence). Trimming shortened V by 7 bases and J by 0 bases, and 11 bases separated the two germline ends. The CDR3 covers 14 residues. The CDR3 here is CASKRARSTDTQYF. CDR3 in DNA: TGTGCCAGCAAGCGGGCAAGAAGCACAGATACGCAGTATTTT.

This chain joins TRBV30 and TRBJ2-7; D is unclear. The CDR3 has 14 amino acids. Germline V gene sequence: CDR1 GTSNPN, CDR2 SVGIG (reference sequence). V was clipped by 2 bases and J by 3 bases, with 14 bases between them. DNA for the CDR3: TGTGCCTGGAGTTTCAAGGGCTCTGACTACGAGCAGTACTTC. Encoded protein: CAWSFKGSDYEQYF.

This clonotype was detected only a few times. The V and J genes are TRBV11-2 and TRBJ2-5; 13 bases are a match to TRBD2. Trimming took 5 bases from V and 1 from J; bases not matched to a gene: 10. Germline assignment: CDR1 SGHAT and CDR2 FQNNGV. The CDR3 spans 18 residues. CDR3 coding DNA: TGTGCCAGCAGCCCGTCGCCCGGGACTAGCGGGATCCAAGAGACCCAGTACTTC. This codes for CASSPSPGTSGIQETQYF.

This clonotype turned up a few times. The V gene is TRBV2, the J gene TRBJ1-2; tentative D call: TRBD1 (5 bases). The CDR3 length is 16 residues. Trimming left V 0 bases short and J 4 bases short, with 15 bases between. From germline, CDR1 is SNHLY and CDR2 FYNNEI. This CDR3 is CASSEARWGIGYGYTF. Here the CDR3 DNA reads TGTGCCAGCAGTGAAGCGAGGTGGGGGATCGGCTATGGCTACACCTTC.

The chain employs TRBV10-3 and TRBJ2-5; D is perhaps TRBD2 (7 bases). Germline assignment: CDR1 ENHRY and CDR2 SYGVKD. V was trimmed by 3 bases and J by 4 bases, leaving 15 bases between them. This CDR3 is built from 15 residues. The CDR3 DNA sequence: TGTGCCATCAGTGAAAATAACAGGGAGGGAGAGACCCAGTACTTC. This encodes CAISENNREGETQYF.

A few counts support this clonotype. The rearrangement links TRBV10-3 to TRBJ1-1; D is perhaps TRBD1 (5 bases). This CDR3 is built from 15 residues. Germline V gene lookup returns CDR1 ENHRY and CDR2 SYGVKD. The ends were cut back, 0 bases at V and 0 bases at J, with 8 bases in the middle. In DNA, the CDR3 is TGTGCCATCAGTGAGTCGGGGGGGATGAACACTGAAGCTTTCTTT. The encoded protein is CAISESGGMNTEAFF.

This chain uses TRBV6-2 or TRBV6-3 with TRBJ2-7; TRBD2 agrees at 8 bases. This CDR3 has 15 residues. After removal of 6 bases from V and 1 base from J, the junction contained 8 bases not matched to a gene. Germline V lookup: CDR1 MNHEY, CDR2 SVGEGT. The CDR3, as DNA: TGTGCCAGCAGCCGGGCGGGGGGCCAATCCTACGAGCAGTACTTC. It encodes CASSRAGGQSYEQYF.

This rearrangement joins TRBV20-1 to TRBJ2-1; 12 positions agree with TRBD2. The germline CDR1 and CDR2 sequences are DFQATT and SNEGSKA (reference sequence). Trimming took 5 bases from V and 1 from J; bases not matched to a gene: 6. The CDR3 contains 16 residues. The CDR3 loop reads CSAGSTSGGSYNEQFF. The CDR3 DNA reads TGCAGTGCTGGCTCCACTAGCGGGGGGTCCTACAATGAGCAGTTCTTC.

This clonotype was picked up many times. The chain recombines TRBV6-1 with TRBJ1-5, with 7 bases aligning to TRBD1. J was trimmed by 4 bases and V by 6 bases; bases with no gene match: 6. Germline V gene sequence: CDR1 MNHNS, CDR2 SASEGT. The CDR3 is 14 residues long. The CDR3 DNA reads as TGTGCCAGCAGGAAGGGACAGTATAATCAGCCCCAGCATTTT. It encodes CASRKGQYNQPQHF.

This clonotype was observed many times. The rearrangement uses TRBV4-3 and TRBJ2-4, with a possible D match to TRBD1 (6 bases). Germline V gene data show CDR1 as LGHNA and CDR2 as YSLEER. The CDR3 sequence is 17 residues long. The germline V and J ends were trimmed by 5 bases and 8 bases, with 25 bases remaining between them. The CDR3 coding sequence is TGCGCCAGCAGCGGCATATCCGGGACAACTGCCGGGGACATTCAGTACTTC. This gives the protein CASSGISGTTAGDIQYF.

The chain couples TRBV11-1 to TRBJ1-3; D gene uncertain. CDR1 is SGHAT and CDR2 is FQDESV in the germline V gene (reference sequence). This CDR3 is 17 amino acids long. The ends were cut back, 1 base at V and 0 bases at J, with 13 bases in the middle. The CDR3 bases are TGTGCCAGCAGCTTAGAGCGGCAGGAAGCCTCTGGAAACACCATATATTTT. As protein: CASSLERQEASGNTIYF.

This chain connects TRBV5-1 to TRBJ2-1; 10 positions match TRBD1. The CDR3 contains 16 residues. V gave up 0 bases and J gave up 8 bases; unmatched junction bases: 8. Germline V gives CDR1 SGHRS, CDR2 YFSETQ. CDR3 amino acids: CASSLAETGGWDEQFF. The CDR3, as DNA: TGCGCCAGCAGCTTGGCCGAGACAGGGGGCTGGGATGAGCAGTTCTTC.

The chain couples TRBV6-2 or TRBV6-3 to TRBJ2-1; D is tentatively TRBD1 or TRBD2 (7 bases each). Germline lookup yields CDR1 MNHEY and CDR2 SVGEGT. The V end was cut by 2 bases, the J end by 7 bases, with 12 bases between. This CDR3 region has 14 residues. CDR3 DNA: TGTGCCAGCAGTTACCCAGGGGGGGGGAATGAGCAGTTCTTC. As protein: CASSYPGGGNEQFF.

This chain links TRBV7-9 with TRBJ1-5; the D gene is possibly TRBD1 (5 bases). Germline CDR1 SEHNR, CDR2 FQNEAQ (reference sequence). The CDR3 runs to 15 residues. Trimming cost V 1 base and J 7 bases, with 14 bases left between them. The chain's CDR3 is CASSLDGTVGQPQHF. For the CDR3, the DNA is TGTGCCAGCAGCTTAGATGGGACGGTCGGACAGCCCCAGCATTTT. Looking up the rest from reference TRBV7-9 and TRBJ1-5 gives the full variable domain: DTGVSQNPRHKITKRGQNVTFRCDPISEHNRLYWYRQTLGQGPEFLTYFQNEAQLEKSRLLSDRFSAERPKGSFSTLEIQRTEQGDSAMYLCASSLDGTVGQPQHFGDGTRLSIL.

This clonotype was seen at least ten times. This chain joins TRBV6-5 and TRBJ1-5; D gene unclear. Trimming left V 0 bases short and J 6 bases short, with 6 bases between. Germline V lookup: CDR1 MNHEY, CDR2 SVGAGI. The CDR3 covers 13 residues. CDR3 in amino acids: CASSYSWRQPQHF. The CDR3 nucleotides read TGTGCCAGCAGTTACTCCTGGCGTCAGCCCCAGCATTTT.

The table lists this clonotype with a few counts. The chain joins TRBV3-1 to TRBJ2-3; TRBD2 aligns across 7 bases. V shed 3 bases, J shed 5 bases, and the junction held 11 bases outside the gene matches. Germline values: CDR1 LGHDT, CDR2 YNNKEL (reference sequence). The CDR3 loop spans 16 amino acids. The CDR3 nucleotides read TGTGCCAGCAGCCATTTGGCGGGAGTGGGGTTAGATACGCAGTATTTT. This codes for CASSHLAGVGLDTQYF.

This clonotype appeared many times. The chain employs TRBV6-1 and TRBJ2-5, with TRBD2 matching over 9 bases. Per germline, CDR1 MNHNS and CDR2 SASEGT. The trim removed 10 bases at V and 2 bases at J, leaving 8 bases unmatched. This CDR3 comprises 14 residues. The CDR3 sequence is CATTAGGVQETQYF. The CDR3 nucleotides read TGTGCCACCACAGCGGGGGGTGTACAAGAGACCCAGTACTTC.

This clonotype has at least ten counts. V is TRBV4-2 and J is TRBJ1-1, with D possibly being TRBD1 (6 bases). Germline assignment: CDR1 LGHNA and CDR2 YNFKEQ. Trimming removed 4 bases from V and 0 bases from J, with 12 bases in between. The length of the CDR3 is 15 residues. CDR3 region: CASSPQTGLNTEAFF. The CDR3, as DNA: TGTGCCAGCAGCCCGCAAACAGGGCTGAACACTGAAGCTTTCTTT.

This clonotype was seen at least ten times. The rearrangement links TRBV7-2 to TRBJ1-1; D call uncertain. The CDR3 length is 13 residues. V shed 1 base and J shed 8 bases, with 11 bases lying between them. CDR1 and CDR2 (germline): SGHTA, FQGNSA. The CDR3 is CASSLVSTEEAFF. CDR3 coding DNA: TGTGCCAGCAGCTTAGTATCGACGGAGGAAGCTTTCTTT.

There are a few counts of this clonotype. The chain combines TRBV24-1 with TRBJ2-2, with D unclear. The CDR3 consists of 13 residues. Germline V gene sequence: CDR1 KGHDR, CDR2 SFDVKD. Trimming cost V 8 bases and J 5 bases, with 11 bases left between them. CDR3 bases: TGTGCCACCATGGGCGACGGTACCGGGGAGCTGTTTTTT. Its translation is CATMGDGTGELFF.

This clonotype has a handful of counts. The rearrangement uses TRBV20-1 and TRBJ2-1; D may correspond to TRBD1 or TRBD2 (5 bases each). The CDR3 is 13 residues long. Trimming took off 3 bases at V and 3 bases at J, with 9 bases between the two ends. Looked up from germline, CDR1 is DFQATT and CDR2 is SNEGSKA (reference sequence). The CDR3: CSASGAIYNEQFF. The CDR3 bases are TGCAGTGCTAGCGGGGCGATCTACAATGAGCAGTTCTTC.

With respect to this clonotype: At one end, the junction sequence differs from germline, possibly due to a read error. This chain uses TRBV7-7 with TRBJ2-5, with D tentatively TRBD2 (5 bases). Germline assignment: CDR1 SSHAT and CDR2 FNYEAQ (reference sequence). CDR3 length equals 13 residues. CDR3 nucleotides: TGTGCTAGCAGCGTTACTAGAAGCGAGACCCAGTACTTC. This codes for CASSVTRSETQYF. The entire variable domain, with the rest obtained from reference TRBV7-7 and TRBJ2-5, is as follows: GAGVSQSPRYKVTKRGQDVTLRCDPISSHATLYWYQQALGQGPEFLTYFNYEAQPDKSGLPSDRFSAERPEGSISTLTIQRTEQRDSAMYRCASSVTRSETQYFGPGTRLLVL.

This clonotype was seen ten or more times. The rearrangement uses TRBV5-5 and TRBJ2-7; the D is unclear. CDR1 is SGHKS, CDR2 YYEKEE, per germline (reference sequence). The V end lost 0 bases, the J end lost 2 bases, and 6 bases lay between the germline ends. The CDR3 is made up of 13 amino acids. The CDR3 bases are TGTGCCAGCAGCTTGGCGGCGCCCTACGAGCAGTACTTC. Translating gives CASSLAAPYEQYF.

The chain uses TRBV20-1 and TRBJ2-3; D uncertain. Germline V gives CDR1 DFQATT, CDR2 SNEGSKA (reference sequence). This CDR3 spans 13 amino acids. V was shortened by 3 bases and J by 3 bases, with 10 bases between the two germline ends. This CDR3 is CSARGSVTDTQYF. CDR3 sequence (DNA): TGCAGTGCTAGGGGGTCGGTGACAGATACGCAGTATTTT.

The sample holds many counts of this clonotype. This rearrangement joins TRBV20-1 to TRBJ2-2; TRBD2 matches 7 bases. This CDR3 region has 15 residues. Unmatched junction bases numbered 6, after V lost 3 bases and J lost 2 bases. Germline loops: CDR1 DFQATT, CDR2 SNEGSKA (reference sequence). CDR3 loop: CSARDGRRNTGELFF. The CDR3, as DNA: TGCAGTGCTAGGGACGGGAGGAGAAACACCGGGGAGCTGTTTTTT.

This clonotype was picked up a small number of times. V is TRBV5-1 and J is TRBJ2-3; D possibly corresponds to TRBD2 (6 bases). Germline lookup yields CDR1 SGHRS and CDR2 YFSETQ. Trimming removed 0 bases from V and 6 bases from J, with 11 bases in between. CDR3 length: 14 residues. The CDR3 spells CASSLVLASDTQYF. As DNA, the CDR3 is TGCGCCAGCAGCTTGGTTCTAGCGTCGGATACGCAGTATTTT.

The rearrangement links TRBV5-1 to TRBJ2-2; 9 bases map to TRBD1. Unmatched junction bases numbered 10, after V lost 5 bases and J lost 5 bases. Germline CDR1 reads SGHRS; CDR2 reads YFSETQ. This CDR3 is built from 16 residues. The CDR3 nucleotides read TGCGCCAGCAGTTCATCCGGGACAGGGTATACCGGGGAGCTGTTTTTT. Protein sequence: CASSSSGTGYTGELFF. Looking up the rest from reference TRBV5-1 and TRBJ2-2 gives the full variable domain: KAGVTQTPRYLIKTRGQQVTLSCSPISGHRSVSWYQQTPGQGLQFLFEYFSETQRNKGNFPGRFSGRQFSNSRSEMNVSTLELGDSALYLCASSSSGTGYTGELFFGEGSRLTVL.